These 25 T cell receptor beta chains were sequenced from one sample in a study of vaccination and CD4 T cells after COVID-19. Treatment indicated: roughly 10-day PBMC culture with coronavirus spike peptide pools or control peptides (ViraFEST assay). At the Johns Hopkins FTIC core, DNA taken from cultured CD4+ T cells was sequenced by way of the Oncomine TCR Beta short-read assay. TCRdb used MiXCR to reprocess the PCR reads, holding one entry per CDR3 protein. The sample yields 7,100 or so distinct CDR3 sequences, 73% seen once. Antigens of these TCRs are unknown. Sequenced material: CD4+ T cells from blood, cultured in vitro. The receptor source for this set is a human donor who had recovered from COVID-19.

The chain recombines TRBV7-9 with TRBJ2-6, with 7 bases matching TRBD2. The CDR3 runs to 15 residues. CDR1 and CDR2 (germline): SEHNR, FQNEAQ (reference sequence). V dropped 4 bases and J dropped 2; count of bases not matched to a gene: 2. CDR3 nucleotides: TGTGCCAGCAGCTCACGGGGGGCTGGGGCCAACGTCCTGACTTTC. Translating gives CASSSRGAGANVLTF.

This clonotype was detected a few times. V gene TRBV20-1 combines with J gene TRBJ2-5; possibly TRBD1 for D (5 bases). The CDR3 sequence is 16 residues long. Germline CDR1 is DFQATT and CDR2 is SNEGSKA (reference sequence). Trimming stripped 1 base from V and 5 bases from J, with 20 bases between. The CDR3 sequence is CSARGGPGSETETQYF. As DNA, the CDR3 is TGCAGTGCTAGAGGGGGCCCAGGTTCAGAAACGGAGACCCAGTACTTC.

V is TRBV20-1 and J is TRBJ2-5; TRBD2 is a possible D gene (6 bases). Germline CDR1 and CDR2: DFQATT and SNEGSKA (reference sequence). The CDR3 is 12 amino acids. V gave up 0 bases and J gave up 5 bases, with 7 bases separating them. The CDR3: CSARDGRETQYF. The CDR3 bases are TGCAGTGCTAGAGATGGGAGGGAGACCCAGTACTTC.

The CDR3, as DNA: TGTGCCAGCAGTCCCCCAAAGGGGCGAGGGAGTACAGATACGCAGTATTTT. Protein sequence: CASSPPKGRGSTDTQYF. This chain joins TRBV27 and TRBJ2-3; D possibly uses TRBD1 or TRBD2 (5 bases each). The CDR3 contains 17 residues. Trimming removed 5 bases at V and 3 bases at J, with 21 bases between. The germline gives CDR1 MNHEY, CDR2 SMNVEV (reference sequence).

This clonotype was counted once. The rearrangement uses TRBV7-9 and TRBJ1-6, with 7 bases identical to TRBD1. After removal of 8 bases from V and 7 bases from J, the junction contained 11 bases not matched to a gene. This CDR3 has 15 amino acids. Germline V lookup: CDR1 SEHNR, CDR2 FQNEAQ (reference sequence). CDR3 in amino acids: CASGPLGTANSPLHF. The CDR3 nucleotides are TGTGCCAGCGGGCCATTGGGGACAGCCAATTCACCCCTCCACTTT.

The chain uses TRBV7-2 and TRBJ2-7; 11 nucleotides align to TRBD2. With V trimmed by 5 bases and J by 0 bases, 3 bases remained unmatched. The CDR3 covers 15 residues. The germline V gene encodes CDR1 SGHTA and CDR2 FQGNSA. CDR3 sequence: CASSPTSGSSYEQYF. The DNA for the CDR3 is TGTGCCAGCAGCCCTACTAGCGGGAGCTCCTACGAGCAGTACTTC. Variable domain in full (rest from reference TRBV7-2 and TRBJ2-7): GAGVSQSPSNKVTEKGKDVELRCDPISGHTALYWYRQSLGQGLEFLIYFQGNSAPDKSGLPSDRFSAERTGGSVSTLTIQRTQQEDSAVYLCASSPTSGSSYEQYFGPGTRLTVT.

The chain joins TRBV25-1 to TRBJ1-3; D is uncertain. The germline V gene has CDR1 MGHDK and CDR2 SYGVNS. The CDR3 consists of 13 residues. V lost 1 base and J 9 bases, leaving 10 bases between the germline ends. In DNA form, the CDR3 reads TGTGCCAGCAGTGAATTCGGTCGAGTCACCATATATTTT. Protein: CASSEFGRVTIYF.

The chain combines TRBV30 with TRBJ1-2; D gene ambiguous. V was shortened by 1 base and J by 0 bases, with 12 bases between the two germline ends. Germline CDR1 and CDR2: GTSNPN and SVGIG (reference sequence). The CDR3 spans 15 residues. The CDR3 DNA sequence: TGTGCCTGGAGTGGGGAGGGAATCCCTAACTATGGCTACACCTTC. Translating gives CAWSGEGIPNYGYTF.

The chain links TRBV19 to TRBJ2-5, with D maybe TRBD1 (7 bases). With 8 bases removed from V and 5 bases from J, the gap between germline ends came to 15 bases. The CDR3 contains 13 residues. Per germline, CDR1 LNHDA and CDR2 SQIVND (reference sequence). The CDR3 protein is CASSAAGGETQYF. In nucleotides, the CDR3 is TGTGCCAGTTCCGCGGCAGGGGGGGAGACCCAGTACTTC.

Worth noting for this clonotype: A read error may account for a junction end that differs from germline. The gene calls are TRBV2 and TRBJ1-3, with 7 bases identical to TRBD1. Germline CDR1 SNHLY, CDR2 FYNNEI. The CDR3 is 15 residues long. The CDR3 nucleotides are TGTGCCAGCAAGGAGCAGGGGGGCTCTGGAACCACCATATATTTT. Amino acids: CASKEQGGSGTTIYF.

This clonotype has only one observation. The V call is TRBV4-1, the J call TRBJ1-5; tentative D call: TRBD1 (6 bases). The germline gives CDR1 MGHRA, CDR2 YSYEKL. Trimming took 2 bases from V and 9 from J, leaving 17 bases between them. The CDR3 runs to 15 residues. The CDR3 coding sequence is TGCGCCAGCAGCCAACCCGGGACACCGGGAGGGCCCCAGCATTTT. This translates into CASSQPGTPGGPQHF.

This clonotype was seen only a few times. The chain couples TRBV21-1 to TRBJ2-4; the tabulated D call, TRBD1, remains unverified against the DNA. TRBV21-1 is a known pseudogene. The CDR3 is 14 amino acids. CDR3 amino acids: CAGYSGAAKNIQYF. CDR3 DNA sequence: TGTGCCGGCTATAGTGGGGCGGCCAAAAACATTCAGTACTTC.

The chain is built from TRBV20-1 and TRBJ1-5, with D uncertain. CDR3 size: 12 residues. Deletions cut 6 bases from V and 5 bases from J, with 11 bases between. Germline V gene lookup returns CDR1 DFQATT and CDR2 SNEGSKA (reference sequence). The CDR3 region has the DNA TGCAGTGCCTCTCCCGGGGATCAGCCCCAGCATTTT. This translates into CSASPGDQPQHF.

The rearrangement uses TRBV20-1 and TRBJ1-2; D remains unclear. Germline V gives CDR1 DFQATT, CDR2 SNEGSKA (reference sequence). This CDR3 contains 15 residues. V shed 0 bases and J shed 3 bases, with 14 bases lying between them. The CDR3 reads CSARESRAGDYGYTF. The CDR3 bases are TGCAGTGCTAGAGAGTCGAGGGCAGGCGACTATGGCTACACCTTC.

This chain uses TRBV19 with TRBJ1-6; D unresolved. The CDR3 totals 15 residues. Germline CDR1 and CDR2: LNHDA and SQIVND (reference sequence). Deletions cut 3 bases from V and 9 bases from J, with 15 bases between. CDR3 sequence reads: CASSIGRGSGSPLHF. CDR3 in DNA: TGTGCCAGTAGTATCGGGAGAGGGTCCGGTTCACCCCTCCACTTT.

The rearrangement joins TRBV10-3 to TRBJ2-7; either TRBD1 or TRBD2 may fit D (5 bases each). The V end was cut by 3 bases, the J end by 9 bases, with 15 bases between. The germline V gene has CDR1 ENHRY and CDR2 SYGVKD. The length of the CDR3 is 13 residues. CDR3 in amino acids: CAISDLSYGGQYF. The DNA for the CDR3 is TGTGCCATCAGTGACCTATCCTATGGGGGGCAGTACTTC.

The J gene is TRBJ1-6, the V gene TRBV20-1; D perhaps matches TRBD1 (5 bases). The length of the CDR3 is 16 residues. Trimming left V 0 bases short and J 9 bases short, with 18 bases between. CDR1 and CDR2 (germline): DFQATT, SNEGSKA (reference sequence). CDR3 loop: CSARDLGGGRGSPLHF. CDR3 DNA: TGCAGTGCTAGAGATCTCGGGGGGGGACGGGGTTCACCCCTCCACTTT.

The V gene is TRBV7-6, the J gene TRBJ1-1, with unresolved D. Germline-derived CDR1 and CDR2 are SGHVS and FNYEAQ. CDR3 size: 14 residues. The germline V and J ends were trimmed by 2 bases and 1 base, with 8 bases remaining between them. The CDR3 loop reads CASSLTGSNTEAFF. The DNA of the CDR3 is TGTGCCAGCAGCTTAACGGGGTCGAACACTGAAGCTTTCTTT.

This clonotype was observed a single time. This chain uses TRBV7-8 with TRBJ1-1; maybe TRBD1 (6 bases). This CDR3 contains 13 residues. Trimming cost V 5 bases and J 1 base, with 8 bases left between them. The germline V gene encodes CDR1 SGHVS and CDR2 FQNEAQ. CDR3 nucleotide sequence: TGTGCCAGCAGCGAACAGGGGAACACTGAAGCTTTCTTT. This sequence encodes CASSEQGNTEAFF.

V gene TRBV27 combines with J gene TRBJ2-3; tentative D call: TRBD2 (7 bases). Trimming left V 7 bases short and J 4 bases short, with 15 bases between. This CDR3 is 14 amino acids long. The germline gives CDR1 MNHEY, CDR2 SMNVEV (reference sequence). For the CDR3, the DNA is TGTGCCAGCATGCGGCGGGGGCCCCCAGATACGCAGTATTTT. Translated, it gives CASMRRGPPDTQYF.

This clonotype was observed a few times. V gene TRBV30 combines with J gene TRBJ1-1, with a possible D match to TRBD1 (6 bases). There are 14 residues in the CDR3. Trimming stripped 3 bases from V and 1 base from J, with 12 bases between. Germline V lookup: CDR1 GTSNPN, CDR2 SVGIG (reference sequence). DNA of the CDR3: TGTGCCTGGAGATTTACAGGGAGGAACACTGAAGCTTTCTTT. It encodes CAWRFTGRNTEAFF.

This chain uses TRBV6-1 with TRBJ2-5, with D possibly matching TRBD2 (5 bases). Germline V gene data show CDR1 as MNHNS and CDR2 as SASEGT. This CDR3 is 13 amino acids long. Trimming removed 6 bases at V and 5 bases at J, with 13 bases between. In DNA, the CDR3 is TGTGCCAGCAGGGGGTCGAGGGCCGAGACCCAGTACTTC. Protein sequence: CASRGSRAETQYF.

The rearrangement links TRBV6-1 to TRBJ1-5, with 7 bases fitting TRBD1. The V gene's germline CDR1 is MNHNS and CDR2 SASEGT. The ends lost 5 bases at V and 5 bases at J; junction bases unmatched: 9. The CDR3 consists of 15 residues. This CDR3 is CASSTGQPWHQPQHF. In DNA, the CDR3 is TGTGCCAGCAGTACGGGACAGCCCTGGCATCAGCCCCAGCATTTT.

The chain carries TRBV7-9 and TRBJ2-7, with a tentative D call TRBD2 (6 bases). From germline, CDR1 is SEHNR and CDR2 FQNEAQ (reference sequence). Trimming cost V 5 bases and J 1 base, with 15 bases left between them. The CDR3 has 15 amino acids. CDR3 nucleotides: TGTGCCAGCAGCGAGCGTCCGGGGACTTCCTACGAGCAGTACTTC. Amino acids: CASSERPGTSYEQYF.

CDR3 DNA: TGTGCCACCCAACTGGGGCCAAACTACGAGCAGTACTTC. It specifies CATQLGPNYEQYF. The V and J genes are TRBV24-1 and TRBJ2-7; D is possibly TRBD1 (5 bases). Germline-derived CDR1 and CDR2 are KGHDR and SFDVKD. This CDR3 has 13 residues. With 9 bases removed from V and 3 bases from J, the gap between germline ends came to 14 bases.